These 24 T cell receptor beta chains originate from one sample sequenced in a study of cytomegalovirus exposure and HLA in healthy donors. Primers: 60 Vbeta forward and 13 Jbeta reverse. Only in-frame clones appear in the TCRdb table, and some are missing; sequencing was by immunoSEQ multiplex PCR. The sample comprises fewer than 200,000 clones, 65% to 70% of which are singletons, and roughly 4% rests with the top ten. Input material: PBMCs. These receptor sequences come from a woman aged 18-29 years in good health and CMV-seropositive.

The CDR3 is CASSLETRRSYGYTF. In nucleotides, the CDR3 is TGTGCCAGCAGCTTGGAAACCCGGAGGTCTTATGGCTACACCTTC. The chain uses TRBV5-8 and TRBJ1-2; D unresolved. The CDR3 totals 15 residues. Germline assignment: CDR1 SGHTS and CDR2 YDEGEE. The V end was cut by 0 bases, the J end by 5 bases, with 14 bases between.

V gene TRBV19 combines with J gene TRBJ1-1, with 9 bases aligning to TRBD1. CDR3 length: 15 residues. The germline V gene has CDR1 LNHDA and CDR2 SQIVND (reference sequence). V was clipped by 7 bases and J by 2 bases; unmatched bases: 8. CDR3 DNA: TGTGCCAGTACCTTCCTGGGACAGGGTAACACTGAAGCTTTCTTT. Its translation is CASTFLGQGNTEAFF.

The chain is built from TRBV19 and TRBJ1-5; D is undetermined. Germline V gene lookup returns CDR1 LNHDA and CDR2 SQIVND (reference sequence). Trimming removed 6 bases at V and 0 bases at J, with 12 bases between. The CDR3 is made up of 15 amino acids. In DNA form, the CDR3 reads TGTGCCAGTAGCGAAGCGGGATTTAGCAATCAGCCCCAGCATTTT. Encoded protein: CASSEAGFSNQPQHF.

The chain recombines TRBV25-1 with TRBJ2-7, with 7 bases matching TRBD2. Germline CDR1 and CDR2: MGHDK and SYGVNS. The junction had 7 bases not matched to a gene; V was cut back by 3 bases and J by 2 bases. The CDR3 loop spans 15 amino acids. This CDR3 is CASSEGGKRPYEQYF. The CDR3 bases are TGTGCCAGCAGTGAGGGGGGGAAACGGCCCTACGAGCAGTACTTC.

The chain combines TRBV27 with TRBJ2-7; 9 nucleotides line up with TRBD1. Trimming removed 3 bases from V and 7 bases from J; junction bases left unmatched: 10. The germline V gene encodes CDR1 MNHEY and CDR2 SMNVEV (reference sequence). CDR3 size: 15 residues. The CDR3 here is CASSLGQGVYREQYF. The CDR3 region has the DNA TGTGCCAGCAGTTTGGGACAGGGTGTTTATCGGGAGCAGTACTTC.

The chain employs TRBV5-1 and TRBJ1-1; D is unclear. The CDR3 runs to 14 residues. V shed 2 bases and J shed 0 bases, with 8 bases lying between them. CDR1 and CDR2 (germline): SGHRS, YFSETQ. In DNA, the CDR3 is TGCGCCAGCAGCTTTCGGTTCATGAACACTGAAGCTTTCTTT. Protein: CASSFRFMNTEAFF. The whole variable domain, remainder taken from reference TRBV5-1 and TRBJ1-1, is KAGVTQTPRYLIKTRGQQVTLSCSPISGHRSVSWYQQTPGQGLQFLFEYFSETQRNKGNFPGRFSGRQFSNSRSEMNVSTLELGDSALYLCASSFRFMNTEAFFGQGTRLTVV.

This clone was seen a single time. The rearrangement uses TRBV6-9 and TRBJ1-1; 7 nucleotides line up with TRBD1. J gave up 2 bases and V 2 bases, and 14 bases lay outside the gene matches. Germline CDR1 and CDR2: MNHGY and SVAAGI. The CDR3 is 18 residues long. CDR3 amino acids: CASSYQTLLGQPNTEAFF. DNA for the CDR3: TGTGCCAGCAGTTATCAGACACTCTTGGGACAGCCAAACACTGAAGCTTTCTTT.

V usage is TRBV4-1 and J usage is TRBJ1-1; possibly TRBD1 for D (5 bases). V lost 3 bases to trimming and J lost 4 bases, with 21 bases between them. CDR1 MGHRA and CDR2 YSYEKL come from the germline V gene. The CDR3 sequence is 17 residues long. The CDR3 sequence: CASSQGGSGFSATEAFF. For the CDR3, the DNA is TGCGCCAGCAGCCAGGGGGGTTCAGGTTTTTCCGCCACTGAAGCTTTCTTT.

CDR3 sequence (DNA): TGTGCCAGCTCACCAGCCTCGGGAACAGGGGACCGAGGCTACACCTTC. Protein sequence: CASSPASGTGDRGYTF. This chain connects TRBV18 to TRBJ1-2; 7 nucleotides match TRBD1. Looked up from germline, CDR1 is KGHSH and CDR2 is LQKENI. The CDR3 has 16 residues. J lost 8 bases, V lost 2 bases, and 14 bases had no gene match.

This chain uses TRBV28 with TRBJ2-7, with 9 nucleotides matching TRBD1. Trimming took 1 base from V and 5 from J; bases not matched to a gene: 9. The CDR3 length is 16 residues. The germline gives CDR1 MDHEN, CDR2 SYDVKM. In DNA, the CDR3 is TGTGCCAGCAGTTTATCTGGGACAGGGTTTAAAAACGAGCAGTACTTC. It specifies CASSLSGTGFKNEQYF.

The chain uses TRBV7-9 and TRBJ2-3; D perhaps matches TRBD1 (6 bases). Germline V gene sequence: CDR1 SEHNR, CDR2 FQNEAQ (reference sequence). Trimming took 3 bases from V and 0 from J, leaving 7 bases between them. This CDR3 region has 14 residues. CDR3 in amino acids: CASSFGQSTDTQYF. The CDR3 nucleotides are TGTGCCAGCAGCTTCGGACAGAGCACAGATACGCAGTATTTT.

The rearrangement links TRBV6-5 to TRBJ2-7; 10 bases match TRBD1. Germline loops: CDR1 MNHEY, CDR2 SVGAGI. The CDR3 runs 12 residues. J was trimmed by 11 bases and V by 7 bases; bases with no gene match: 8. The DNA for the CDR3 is TGTGCCAGCACCGGGGGACAGGGGAGGGAGTACTTC. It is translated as CASTGGQGREYF.

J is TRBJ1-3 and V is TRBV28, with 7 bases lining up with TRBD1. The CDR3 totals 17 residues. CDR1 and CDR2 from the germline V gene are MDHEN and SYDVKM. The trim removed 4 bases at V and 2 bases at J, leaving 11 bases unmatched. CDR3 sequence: CASSYGAGGMTGNTIYF. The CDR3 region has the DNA TGTGCCAGCAGTTACGGCGCAGGGGGTATGACTGGAAACACCATATATTTT.

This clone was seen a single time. CDR3 nucleotides: TGTGCCATCAGACCGGGACAGCAGAACTACGAGCAGTACTTC. Protein: CAIRPGQQNYEQYF. The rearrangement joins TRBV10-3 to TRBJ2-7; 7 bases agree with TRBD1. CDR3 size: 14 residues. V shed 6 bases and J 3 bases; nucleotides not matched to a gene: 8. Germline V gene lookup returns CDR1 ENHRY and CDR2 SYGVKD.

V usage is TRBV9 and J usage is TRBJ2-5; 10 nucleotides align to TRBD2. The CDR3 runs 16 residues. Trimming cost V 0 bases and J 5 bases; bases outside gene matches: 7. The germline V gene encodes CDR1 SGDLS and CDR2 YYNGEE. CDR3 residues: CASSVGSSGSLETQYF. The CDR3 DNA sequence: TGTGCCAGCAGCGTAGGGTCTAGCGGGAGCCTCGAGACCCAGTACTTC.

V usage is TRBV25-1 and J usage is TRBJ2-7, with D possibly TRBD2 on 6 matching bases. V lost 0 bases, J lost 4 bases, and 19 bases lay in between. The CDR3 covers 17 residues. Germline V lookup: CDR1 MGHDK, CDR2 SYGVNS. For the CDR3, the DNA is TGTGCCAGCAGTGAATATGGGCGGGGATGGGGTAAATACGAGCAGTACTTC. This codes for CASSEYGRGWGKYEQYF.

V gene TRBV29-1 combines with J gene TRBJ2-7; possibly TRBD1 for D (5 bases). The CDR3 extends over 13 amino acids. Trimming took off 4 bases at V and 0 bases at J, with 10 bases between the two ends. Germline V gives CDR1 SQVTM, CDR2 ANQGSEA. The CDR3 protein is CSVVPQVSYEQYF. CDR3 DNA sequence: TGCAGCGTTGTACCACAGGTCTCCTACGAGCAGTACTTC.

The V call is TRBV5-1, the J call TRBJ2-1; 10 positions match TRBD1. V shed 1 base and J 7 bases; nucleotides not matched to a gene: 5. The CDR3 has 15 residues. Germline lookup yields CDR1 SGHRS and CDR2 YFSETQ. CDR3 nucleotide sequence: TGCGCCAGCAGCTTGACGGGACAGGGGAATAATGAGCAGTTCTTC. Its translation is CASSLTGQGNNEQFF.

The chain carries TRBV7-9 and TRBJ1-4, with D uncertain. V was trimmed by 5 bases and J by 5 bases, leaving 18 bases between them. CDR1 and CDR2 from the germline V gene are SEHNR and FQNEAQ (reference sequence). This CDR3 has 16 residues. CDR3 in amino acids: CASSPSQIAGNEKLFF. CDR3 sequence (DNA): TGTGCCAGCAGCCCTTCCCAAATCGCGGGAAATGAAAAACTGTTTTTT.

CDR3 bases: TGTGCCAGCAGCTTGGGCGGGAACACCTACAATGAGCAGTTCTTC. As protein: CASSLGGNTYNEQFF. V and J are TRBV5-4 and TRBJ2-1; TRBD2 is a possible D gene (6 bases). The germline V gene encodes CDR1 SGHNT and CDR2 YYREEE (reference sequence). V lost 0 bases and J lost 2, with 9 bases in between. This CDR3 contains 15 residues.

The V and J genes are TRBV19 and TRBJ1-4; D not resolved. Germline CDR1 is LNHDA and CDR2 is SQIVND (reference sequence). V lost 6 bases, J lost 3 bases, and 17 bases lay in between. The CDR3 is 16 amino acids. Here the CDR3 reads CASRKDTRAANEKLFF. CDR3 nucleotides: TGTGCCAGTAGGAAAGACACCAGAGCGGCTAATGAAAAACTGTTTTTT.

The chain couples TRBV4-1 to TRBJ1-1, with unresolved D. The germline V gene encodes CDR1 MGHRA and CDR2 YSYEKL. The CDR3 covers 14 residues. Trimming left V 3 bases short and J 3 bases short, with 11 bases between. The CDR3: CASSQTNGDTEAFF. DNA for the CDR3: TGCGCCAGCAGCCAGACTAATGGGGACACTGAAGCTTTCTTT.

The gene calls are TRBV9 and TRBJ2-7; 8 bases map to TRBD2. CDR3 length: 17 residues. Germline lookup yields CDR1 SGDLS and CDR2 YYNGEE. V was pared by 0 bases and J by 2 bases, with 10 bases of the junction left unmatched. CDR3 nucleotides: TGTGCCAGCAGCGTAGCAGGTAGCGGGATCGTCCCCTACGAGCAGTACTTC. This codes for CASSVAGSGIVPYEQYF.

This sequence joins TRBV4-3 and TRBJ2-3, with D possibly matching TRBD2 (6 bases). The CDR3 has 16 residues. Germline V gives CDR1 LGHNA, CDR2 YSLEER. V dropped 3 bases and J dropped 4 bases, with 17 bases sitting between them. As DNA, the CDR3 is TGCGCCAGCAGCCAGGGGTCTAGACGGGGGTCAGATACGCAGTATTTT. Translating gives CASSQGSRRGSDTQYF.